Presented here are 14 T cell receptor beta chains from one specimen sequenced in a study of blood T cell repertoires in COVID-19. The data were produced by immunoSEQ multiplex PCR, yet TCRdb's version contains in-frame clones alone and is incomplete. The profile covers about 280,000 clones, with roughly 89% appearing a single time and roughly 4.8% taken by the ten largest. Sequencing input: peripheral blood. These receptors came from a man aged 35 to 55 with acute or convalescent COVID-19.

This chain connects TRBV5-1 to TRBJ1-4; D gene unclear. Trimming took off 2 bases at V and 8 bases at J, with 10 bases between the two ends. The length of the CDR3 is 13 residues. In germline, CDR1 is SGHRS, CDR2 YFSETQ. This CDR3 reads CASSFMGEEKLFF. For the CDR3, the DNA is TGCGCCAGCAGCTTCATGGGAGAGGAAAAACTGTTTTTT.

The rearrangement uses TRBV7-2 and TRBJ2-3; D is ambiguous. This CDR3 spans 14 amino acids. The V and J ends lost 2 bases and 1 base respectively, with 7 bases between them. Germline V gene data show CDR1 as SGHTA and CDR2 as FQGNSA. Here the CDR3 reads CASSLFSRTDTQYF. CDR3 coding DNA: TGTGCCAGCAGCTTATTTAGTCGCACAGATACGCAGTATTTT.

The chain joins TRBV6-6 to TRBJ2-1; 8 nucleotides match TRBD1. The CDR3 is 13 residues long. V lost 7 bases, J lost 4 bases, and 3 bases stayed unmatched. Germline CDR1 and CDR2: MNHNY and SVGAGI (reference sequence). Written as DNA, the CDR3 is TGTGCCAGCAAACAGGGGGTGTACAATGAGCAGTTCTTC. Translating gives CASKQGVYNEQFF.

The V and J genes are TRBV3-1 (or the pseudogene TRBV3-2) and TRBJ2-2, with TRBD2 matching 13 bases. The CDR3 runs 19 residues. The ends lost 3 bases at V and 4 bases at J; junction bases unmatched: 11. Germline V gene data show CDR1 as LGHDT and CDR2 as YNNKEL (reference sequence). CDR3 sequence (DNA): TGTGCCAGCAGCCATGCTTTAGGTAGGACTAGCGGGGGCACCGGGGAGCTGTTTTTT. This translates into CASSHALGRTSGGTGELFF.

The chain is built from TRBV7-2 and TRBJ1-5; D is uncertain. The V gene lost 3 bases and the J gene lost 4 bases, with 4 bases spanning the gap. The V gene's germline CDR1 is SGHTA and CDR2 FQGNSA. This CDR3 comprises 12 residues. Here the CDR3 DNA reads TGTGCCAGCAGCTTGTATAATCAGCCCCAGCATTTT. This sequence encodes CASSLYNQPQHF.

J is TRBJ2-7 and V is TRBV19; 7 nucleotides match TRBD1. The ends lost 6 bases at V and 6 bases at J; junction bases unmatched: 5. This CDR3 is built from 12 residues. The V gene's germline CDR1 is LNHDA and CDR2 SQIVND (reference sequence). The CDR3 loop is CASSKGASEQYF. CDR3 DNA sequence: TGTGCCAGTAGCAAGGGGGCCTCCGAGCAGTACTTC. Full variable domain (remainder filled in from reference TRBV19 and TRBJ2-7): DGGITQSPKYLFRKEGQNVTLSCEQNLNHDAMYWYRQDPGQGLRLIYYSQIVNDFQKGDIAEGYSVSREKKESFPLTVTSAQKNPTAFYLCASSKGASEQYFGPGTRLTVT.

The chain couples TRBV5-5 to TRBJ1-5, with TRBD1 matching over 8 bases. Trimming took 6 bases from V and 6 from J; bases not matched to a gene: 14. The CDR3 totals 16 residues. CDR1 and CDR2 from the germline V gene are SGHKS and YYEKEE (reference sequence). CDR3 sequence: CASNPDPTGGGQPQHF. CDR3 nucleotide sequence: TGTGCCAGCAACCCGGATCCTACAGGGGGAGGTCAGCCCCAGCATTTT.

This clone was seen a few times. This chain links TRBV10-2 with TRBJ1-2; D gene unclear. Trimming pared 0 bases from V and 4 bases from J, leaving 12 bases between. CDR3 length: 15 residues. Germline CDR1 WSHSY, CDR2 SAAADI. CDR3: CASSESIGGGYGYTF. For the CDR3, the DNA is TGCGCCAGCAGTGAGTCGATAGGCGGTGGCTATGGCTACACCTTC.

V usage is TRBV5-1 and J usage is TRBJ1-2; D gene uncertain. V was cut by 0 bases and J by 1 base, with 10 bases left in between. This CDR3 has 15 amino acids. The germline gives CDR1 SGHRS, CDR2 YFSETQ. CDR3 DNA: TGCGCCAGCAGCTTGGTAGCGGAAGGTAACTATGGCTACACCTTC. The encoded protein is CASSLVAEGNYGYTF.

CDR3 amino acids: CASSFHKQGAEAFF. The CDR3 nucleotides are TGTGCCAGCAGTTTCCATAAACAGGGTGCTGAAGCTTTCTTT. The rearrangement uses TRBV27 and TRBJ1-1; a weak D match, TRBD1 (6 bases). The CDR3 totals 14 residues. V lost 3 bases and J lost 6, with 14 bases in between. In germline, CDR1 is MNHEY, CDR2 SMNVEV (reference sequence).

CDR3 nucleotides: TGCGCCAGCAGCCTGGGCGCAAGTAGCTCCTACAATGAGCAGTTCTTC. It codes for CASSLGASSSYNEQFF. The rearrangement uses TRBV5-1 and TRBJ2-1; D uncertain. Trimming cost V 4 bases and J 0 bases, with 14 bases left between them. Germline assignment: CDR1 SGHRS and CDR2 YFSETQ. The CDR3 consists of 16 residues.

The rearrangement joins TRBV5-1 to TRBJ2-2, with TRBD1 identical over 9 bases. Germline CDR1 and CDR2: SGHRS and YFSETQ. This CDR3 has 14 residues. V lost 4 bases and J lost 7; bases outside the gene matches: 5. The CDR3 DNA sequence: TGCGCCAGCAGCCGGGACAGGGAGGACGGGGAGCTGTTTTTT. Translated: CASSRDREDGELFF.

In this sample, this clone turned up once. The chain couples TRBV6-4 to TRBJ2-2; 10 bases fit TRBD1. V gave up 5 bases and J gave up 5 bases; unmatched junction bases: 5. CDR1 MRHNA and CDR2 SNTAGT come from the germline V gene. CDR3 length equals 15 residues. In DNA, the CDR3 is TGTGCCAGCAGTCCCAGACAGGGGGCGACCGGGGAGCTGTTTTTT. This gives the protein CASSPRQGATGELFF.

This chain joins TRBV6-6 and TRBJ2-7; TRBD1 is a possible D gene (5 bases). Trimming pared 0 bases from V and 12 bases from J, leaving 15 bases between. Germline V gene sequence: CDR1 MNHNY, CDR2 SVGAGI (reference sequence). The CDR3 runs 13 residues. The CDR3 spells CASSYSTVPELYF. The DNA of the CDR3 is TGTGCCAGCAGTTACTCGACAGTGCCCGAATTGTACTTC.